This T cell receptor (beta chain) comes out of a study of CD8 T cells in ankylosing spondylitis. Findings of the study overall: Clones linked to disease were reported to show significant enrichment in matched ankylosing spondylitis synovial fluid.

TCRdb re-called the 5' RACE reads through MiXCR, storing one row per CDR3 protein. The sample lists some 250,000 distinct CDR3 sequences; 20% to 30% were seen once. This clonotype appeared many times. Its antigen is still unknown. The CDR3 loop spans 12 amino acids. Looked up from germline, CDR1 is SQVTM and CDR2 is ANQGSEA. With 1 base removed from V and 8 bases from J, the gap between germline ends came to 11 bases. Source material: blood, either unsorted or a sorted T cell fraction (not recorded which). This clonotype was obtained from a male donor with ankylosing spondylitis or in good health (not recorded which). The genes are TRBV29-1 and TRBJ1-2; D is unclear. Here the CDR3 DNA reads TGCAGCGTTGAAGGGGCGGATGACGGCTACACCTTC. Its protein is CSVEGADDGYTF.